These 16 T cell receptor beta chains came from one sample sequenced in a study of T cells in Graves' hyperthyroidism and ophthalmopathy. Regions amplified from RNA transcripts were the TCR beta CDR3 regions. In the first-round RT-PCR of the TCR CDR3, the HTBI primer set was used. In TCRdb, the multiplex PCR reads were re-called with MiXCR into one record per CDR3 protein. The data show about 96,000 distinct CDR3 sequences, about 51% seen once. Sequencing used blood. The receptors here all came from a woman between 40 and 50 years old with Graves' hyperthyroidism.

This clonotype was seen at least ten times. The chain couples TRBV7-9 to TRBJ1-2, with D uncertain. V dropped 5 bases and J dropped 7 bases, with 23 bases sitting between them. The CDR3 has 16 residues. Per germline, CDR1 SEHNR and CDR2 FQNEAQ (reference sequence). CDR3 in amino acids: CASSRAVGSPPVGYTF. The CDR3, as DNA: TGTGCCAGCAGCCGGGCCGTGGGCAGCCCCCCGGTTGGCTACACCTTC. The full variable domain, rest sourced from reference TRBV7-9 and TRBJ1-2, is DTGVSQNPRHKITKRGQNVTFRCDPISEHNRLYWYRQTLGQGPEFLTYFQNEAQLEKSRLLSDRFSAERPKGSFSTLEIQRTEQGDSAMYLCASSRAVGSPPVGYTFGSGTRLTVV.

This clonotype was recorded at least ten times. V is TRBV6-5 and J is TRBJ1-5; D gene ambiguous. The CDR3 has 11 amino acids. The V gene lost 8 bases and the J gene lost 6 bases, with 8 bases spanning the gap. Germline values: CDR1 MNHEY, CDR2 SVGAGI. Written as DNA, the CDR3 is TGTGCCAGCGGGAGAGGTCAGCCCCAGCATTTT. It codes for CASGRGQPQHF.

This clonotype ranks as medium-sized (0.01 to 0.1%). The gene calls are TRBV2 and TRBJ1-1; D possibly corresponds to TRBD1 (6 bases). CDR1 is SNHLY and CDR2 is FYNNEI in the germline V gene. The CDR3 sequence is 12 residues long. V lost 4 bases and J lost 4, with 7 bases in between. CDR3 protein: CASSAGVTEAFF. The CDR3 DNA follows: TGTGCCAGCAGTGCAGGGGTCACTGAAGCTTTCTTT.

V usage is TRBV25-1 and J usage is TRBJ1-6; tentative D call: TRBD1 (6 bases). CDR1 is MGHDK, CDR2 SYGVNS, per germline. The CDR3 is made up of 14 amino acids. The V and J ends lost 5 bases and 5 bases respectively, with 10 bases between them. The CDR3 region has the DNA TGTGCCAGCAGTCCCCGGACAGATAATTCACCCCTCCACTTT. It codes for CASSPRTDNSPLHF. Using reference TRBV25-1 and TRBJ1-6 for the parts outside the CDR3, the full variable domain is EADIYQTPRYLVIGTGKKITLECSQTMGHDKMYWYQQDPGMELHLIHYSYGVNSTEKGDLSSESTVSRIRTEHFPLTLESARPSHTSQYLCASSPRTDNSPLHFGNGTRLTVT.

This clonotype was counted ten times or more. The V and J genes are TRBV7-3 and TRBJ1-1, with D hard to call. In germline, CDR1 is SGHTA, CDR2 FQGTGA. V lost 1 base, J lost 1 base, and 4 bases lay in between. This CDR3 has 13 amino acids. The CDR3 sequence is CASSLIPNTEAFF. The CDR3 DNA reads TGTGCCAGCAGCTTAATACCGAACACTGAAGCTTTCTTT. Combining the CDR3 with reference TRBV7-3 and TRBJ1-1 gives the whole variable domain GAGVSQTPSNKVTEKGKYVELRCDPISGHTALYWYRQSLGQGPEFLIYFQGTGAADDSGLPNDRFFAVRPEGSVSTLKIQRTERGDSAVYLCASSLIPNTEAFFGQGTRLTVV.

Note on this clonotype: A junction end diverges from the germline sequence, so it may reflect a read error. The CDR3 reads CASSDQGARVTGELLF. The CDR3 nucleotides read TGCGCCAGCAGCGACCAGGGGGCGCGGGTCACCGGGGAGCTGCTTTTT. This rearrangement joins TRBV5-1 to TRBJ2-2; 8 nucleotides match TRBD1. CDR1 SGHRS and CDR2 YFSETQ come from the germline V gene. The CDR3 has 16 amino acids.

A few counts support this clonotype. The rearrangement uses TRBV7-2 and TRBJ2-2, with 7 bases that match TRBD1. With 6 bases clipped from V and 4 bases from J, the junction kept 5 bases outside the gene matches. Germline V lookup: CDR1 SGHTA, CDR2 FQGNSA. This CDR3 is 14 amino acids long. The DNA for the CDR3 is TGTGCCAGCAGACCGGGACAGTTCACCGGGGAGCTGTTTTTT. This codes for CASRPGQFTGELFF.

This clonotype has at least ten counts. The V gene is TRBV15, the J gene TRBJ2-3; TRBD2 aligns across 12 bases. The V gene's germline CDR1 is LNHNV and CDR2 YYDKDF (reference sequence). The CDR3 is 16 residues long. The J segment lost 0 bases and the V segment lost 3 bases, leaving 1 base of the junction unmatched. CDR3 coding DNA: TGTGCCACCAGCAGCGGACTAGCGGGAAGCACAGATACGCAGTATTTT. It yields the protein CATSSGLAGSTDTQYF.

This clonotype was picked up many times. The J gene is TRBJ2-7, the V gene TRBV2; no clear D gene. V shed 8 bases and J shed 3 bases, with 14 bases lying between them. The germline V gene encodes CDR1 SNHLY and CDR2 FYNNEI. The CDR3 length is 13 residues. The CDR3 nucleotides are TGTGCCAGCGTTCTCGGCCCCGGCTACGAGCAGTACTTC. Encoded protein: CASVLGPGYEQYF.

This clonotype showed up many times. The V call is TRBV6-5, the J call TRBJ1-1; 8 bases agree with TRBD1. CDR1 and CDR2 (germline): MNHEY, SVGAGI. The CDR3 spans 13 residues. The ends lost 6 bases at V and 2 bases at J; junction bases unmatched: 2. The CDR3 loop is CASRTGANTEAFF. CDR3 DNA: TGTGCCAGCAGGACAGGGGCTAACACTGAAGCTTTCTTT.

J is TRBJ1-4 and V is TRBV2; unclear D gene. Germline assignment: CDR1 SNHLY and CDR2 FYNNEI. The V gene lost 1 base and the J gene lost 8 bases, with 17 bases spanning the gap. The CDR3 is 16 amino acids. The CDR3 sequence is CASSEETNTGEEKLFF. The CDR3 DNA sequence: TGTGCCAGCAGTGAAGAGACAAACACCGGGGAGGAAAAACTGTTTTTT.

This clonotype was seen a few times. J is TRBJ1-1 and V is TRBV15; 8 bases align to TRBD1. This CDR3 is built from 11 residues. Losses at the gene ends were 4 bases for V and 11 bases for J; bases not matched to a gene: 3. Looked up from germline, CDR1 is LNHNV and CDR2 is YYDKDF (reference sequence). The CDR3 DNA sequence: TGTGCCACCAGCAAGGACAGGGTGGCTTTCTTT. Amino acid sequence: CATSKDRVAFF.

This clonotype was picked up many times. The rearrangement joins TRBV7-2 to TRBJ2-3; 9 bases agree with TRBD2. Germline lookup yields CDR1 SGHTA and CDR2 FQGNSA. The V and J ends lost 3 bases and 2 bases, in that order; junction bases with no gene match: 3. This CDR3 comprises 15 residues. CDR3 nucleotides: TGTGCCAGCAGCTTTGCGGGAGGGTCCACAGATACGCAGTATTTT. Amino acids: CASSFAGGSTDTQYF. Full variable domain (remainder filled in from reference TRBV7-2 and TRBJ2-3): GAGVSQSPSNKVTEKGKDVELRCDPISGHTALYWYRQSLGQGLEFLIYFQGNSAPDKSGLPSDRFSAERTGGSVSTLTIQRTQQEDSAVYLCASSFAGGSTDTQYFGPGTRLTVL.

The sample holds many counts of this clonotype. The gene calls are TRBV6-1 and TRBJ2-7; 9 bases are shared with TRBD1. V lost 9 bases and J lost 7; bases outside the gene matches: 10. This CDR3 has 13 residues. From germline, CDR1 is MNHNS and CDR2 SASEGT. CDR3 region: CARGTGRPLEQYF. The CDR3 DNA reads TGTGCCAGAGGGACAGGGCGTCCTTTGGAGCAGTACTTC.

The chain carries TRBV5-4 and TRBJ2-5, with 10 nucleotides matching TRBD2. This CDR3 is 17 amino acids long. The V segment lost 0 bases and the J segment 5 bases; nucleotides outside the gene matches: 10. Germline CDR1 is SGHNT and CDR2 is YYREEE (reference sequence). CDR3 sequence (DNA): TGTGCCAGCAGCTTGGGTGGACCTAGCGGGAGCAGGGAGACCCAGTACTTC. It encodes CASSLGGPSGSRETQYF.

This chain uses TRBV10-3 with TRBJ2-7; D unclear. Germline V lookup: CDR1 ENHRY, CDR2 SYGVKD. The CDR3 runs 12 residues. Trimming removed 0 bases from V and 5 bases from J, with 5 bases in between. The CDR3: CAISESGHEQYF. The CDR3 DNA follows: TGTGCCATCAGTGAGTCGGGCCACGAGCAGTACTTC.